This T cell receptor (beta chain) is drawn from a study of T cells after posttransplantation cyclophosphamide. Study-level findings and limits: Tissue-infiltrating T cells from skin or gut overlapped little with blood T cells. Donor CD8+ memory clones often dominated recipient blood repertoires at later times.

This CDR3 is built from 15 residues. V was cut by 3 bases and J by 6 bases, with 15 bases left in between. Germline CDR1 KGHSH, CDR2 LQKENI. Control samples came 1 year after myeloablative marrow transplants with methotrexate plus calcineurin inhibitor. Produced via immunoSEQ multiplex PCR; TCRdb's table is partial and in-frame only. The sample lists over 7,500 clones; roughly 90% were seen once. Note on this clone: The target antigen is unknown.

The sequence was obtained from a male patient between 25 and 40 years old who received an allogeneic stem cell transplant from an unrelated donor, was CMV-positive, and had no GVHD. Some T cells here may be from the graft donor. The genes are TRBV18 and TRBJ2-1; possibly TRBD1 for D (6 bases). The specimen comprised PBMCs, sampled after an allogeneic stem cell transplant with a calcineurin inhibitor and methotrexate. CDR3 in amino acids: CASSPPSGQFNEQFF. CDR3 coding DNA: TGTGCCAGCTCACCCCCTTCAGGACAGTTCAATGAGCAGTTCTTC.